These 28 T cell receptor beta chains originate from one sample sequenced in a study of blood T cells in healthy people across ages. Next came a second PCR, run for roughly 6 to 11 cycles, which used a sample-barcoded 5' primer along with a J-beta primer mix. TCRdb ran MiXCR on the 5' RACE reads and lists one entry per CDR3 protein. The sample lists hundreds of thousands of distinct CDR3 sequences, just under 25% seen once, with around 9.2% in the top ten. This sample was shared with a second study, whose subject was T cells of mothers and their children.

Specimen: blood. These receptors were obtained from a boy aged 5-17 years in good health.

V gene TRBV25-1 combines with J gene TRBJ2-1; the D is unclear. Trimming shortened V by 6 bases and J by 6 bases, and 18 bases separated the two germline ends. CDR1 and CDR2 (germline): MGHDK, SYGVNS. This CDR3 is 15 amino acids long. For the CDR3, the DNA is TGTGCCAGCAGCCCCCTCAGGTCCAAACCCAATGAGCAGTTCTTC. It encodes CASSPLRSKPNEQFF.

This clonotype was observed a handful of times. V and J are TRBV11-1 and TRBJ2-2; 7 nucleotides agree with TRBD1. The CDR3 length is 15 residues. Trimming took 5 bases from V and 4 from J; bases not matched to a gene: 7. Germline-derived CDR1 and CDR2 are SGHAT and FQDESV (reference sequence). The CDR3 DNA reads as TGTGCCAGCAGCGACCCGACAGGGTTCACCGGGGAGCTGTTTTTT. It codes for CASSDPTGFTGELFF.

This clonotype was observed a handful of times. The chain links TRBV12-3 or TRBV12-4 to TRBJ2-1; the match to TRBD1 covers 8 bases. J was trimmed by 6 bases and V by 6 bases; bases with no gene match: 13. The CDR3 has 16 residues. CDR3 loop: CASRRTGGRNTNEQFF. In DNA, the CDR3 is TGTGCCAGCAGAAGAACAGGGGGTCGAAATACCAATGAGCAGTTCTTC.

This clonotype was found a few times. V gene TRBV19 combines with J gene TRBJ2-5, with a tentative D call TRBD1 (6 bases). The DNA end favors TRBJ2-7, so the J call may be wrong. CDR3 size: 15 residues. Germline V lookup: CDR1 LNHDA, CDR2 SQIVND (reference sequence). As DNA, the CDR3 is TGTGCCAGTAGTACCTCCGGGACAAGTTTCTACGAGCAGTACTTC. This sequence encodes CASSTSGTSFYEQYF.

This chain joins TRBV5-5 and TRBJ2-2; possible D gene TRBD1, 7 bases. The length of the CDR3 is 16 residues. The V gene lost 2 bases and the J gene lost 6 bases, with 17 bases spanning the gap. Germline V gene data show CDR1 as SGHKS and CDR2 as YYEKEE (reference sequence). Here the CDR3 reads CASSFQGGQEAGELFF. The CDR3 DNA follows: TGTGCCAGCAGCTTTCAGGGGGGCCAGGAGGCCGGGGAGCTGTTTTTT.

This chain links TRBV12-3 or TRBV12-4 with TRBJ1-4; D gene unclear. This CDR3 has 14 amino acids. V lost 2 bases and J 7 bases, leaving 11 bases between the germline ends. In DNA form, the CDR3 reads TGTGCCAGCAGTTTAAGCGGCAGTAGTGAAAAACTGTTTTTT. Encoded protein: CASSLSGSSEKLFF.

The table lists this clonotype with a few counts. The chain combines TRBV12-3 or TRBV12-4 with TRBJ1-4; no definite D call. V gave up 5 bases and J gave up 2 bases, with 12 bases separating them. CDR3 length: 15 amino acids. CDR3 protein: CASSKYGSTNEKLFF. DNA for the CDR3: TGTGCCAGCAGTAAATATGGATCGACTAATGAAAAACTGTTTTTT.

The chain carries TRBV10-3 and TRBJ1-1, with D possibly being TRBD1 (6 bases). CDR1 and CDR2 (germline): ENHRY, SYGVKD. Trimming removed 3 bases at V and 1 base at J, with 9 bases between. The CDR3 is 14 residues long. DNA of the CDR3: TGTGCCATCAGTGACGGACAGTCGAACACTGAAGCTTTCTTT. This codes for CAISDGQSNTEAFF.

This rearrangement joins TRBV7-2 to TRBJ2-7; D might be TRBD2 (5 bases). Looked up from germline, CDR1 is SGHTA and CDR2 is FQGNSA. The CDR3 totals 14 residues. The V end lost 5 bases, the J end lost 0 bases, and 11 bases lay between the germline ends. CDR3: CASSPRAVSYEQYF. In nucleotides, the CDR3 is TGTGCCAGCAGCCCAAGAGCGGTCTCCTACGAGCAGTACTTC.

The V and J genes are TRBV5-5 and TRBJ2-5; TRBD1 matches 8 bases. The J call may be mistaken, given a closer DNA end match to TRBJ2-7. CDR1 is SGHKS and CDR2 is YYEKEE in the germline V gene (reference sequence). The CDR3 contains 15 residues. CDR3 DNA sequence: TGTGCCAGCAGCTACGGGACAGGTGATCTCTACGAGCAGTACTTC. It translates to CASSYGTGDLYEQYF.

The chain joins TRBV4-3 to TRBJ1-2; maybe TRBD1 (6 bases). CDR1 is LGHNA, CDR2 YSLEER, per germline. The CDR3 loop spans 15 amino acids. V was pared by 1 base and J by 8 bases, with 17 bases between. The CDR3 nucleotides read TGCGCCAGCAGCCAAGGCGGGACACCCGAGGGGGGCTACACCTTC. It is translated as CASSQGGTPEGGYTF.

The chain is built from TRBV4-1 and TRBJ2-1, with D uncertain. This CDR3 spans 15 amino acids. V was cut by 1 base and J by 0 bases, with 7 bases left in between. From germline, CDR1 is MGHRA and CDR2 YSYEKL. The CDR3 here is CASSQAQSSYNEQFF. The CDR3, as DNA: TGCGCCAGCAGCCAAGCTCAGAGCTCCTACAATGAGCAGTTCTTC.

This clonotype was counted between two and nine times. J is TRBJ2-1 and V is TRBV4-3, with D perhaps assigned TRBD1 or TRBD2 (5 bases each). Germline CDR1 LGHNA, CDR2 YSLEER. With 2 bases removed from V and 12 bases from J, the gap between germline ends came to 23 bases. The CDR3 totals 16 residues. CDR3 nucleotide sequence: TGCGCCAGCAGCCAAAGTCAGGTGTGGGGCCGGGATGGGCAGTTCTTC. This gives the protein CASSQSQVWGRDGQFF.

The chain has TRBV7-2 and TRBJ1-6; no clear D. Deletions cut 5 bases from V and 8 bases from J, with 10 bases between. From germline, CDR1 is SGHTA and CDR2 FQGNSA. The CDR3 totals 13 residues. Here the CDR3 DNA reads TGTGCCAGCAGCCCGGCGGGGTATTCACCCCTCCACTTT. It is translated as CASSPAGYSPLHF.

Of note for this clonotype: Its ends do not fully match the called genes, so a read error is possible. The chain joins TRBV3-1 to TRBJ2-5, with a tentative D call TRBD2 (6 bases). The closer fit of TRBJ2-1 to the DNA end suggests the J call may be wrong. The CDR3 extends over 18 amino acids. CDR1 LGHDT and CDR2 YNNKEL come from the germline V gene (reference sequence). CDR3: CASSQGPKRVNSCNEQFF. The CDR3 nucleotides are TGTGCCAGCAGCCAAGGACCTAAGCGGGTAAATTCCTGCAATGAGCAGTTCTTC.

This clonotype was recorded only once. The chain is built from TRBV24-1 and TRBJ1-1, with D possibly matching TRBD1 (5 bases). Trimming left V 8 bases short and J 1 base short, with 10 bases between. Germline CDR1 is KGHDR and CDR2 is SFDVKD. This CDR3 is 13 amino acids long. The CDR3 DNA follows: TGTGCCACCATGGACACCTGGAACACTGAAGCTTTCTTT. This encodes CATMDTWNTEAFF.

This clonotype has just a few counts. The chain recombines TRBV5-1 with TRBJ2-5; tentative D call: TRBD1 (5 bases). The CDR3 is 13 residues long. Germline V gene data show CDR1 as SGHRS and CDR2 as YFSETQ. Trimming took off 6 bases at V and 3 bases at J, with 12 bases between the two ends. CDR3 region: CASKSGREETQYF. CDR3 nucleotides: TGCGCCAGCAAATCTGGCAGGGAAGAGACCCAGTACTTC.

This clonotype was found a few times. The chain is built from TRBV28 and TRBJ2-7, with 8 bases fitting TRBD2. The CDR3 loop spans 14 amino acids. Looked up from germline, CDR1 is MDHEN and CDR2 is SYDVKM. V lost 5 bases, J lost 0 bases, and 3 bases stayed unmatched. The CDR3 loop reads CASSRLAPSYEQYF. The CDR3 DNA reads TGTGCCAGCAGTAGACTAGCGCCCTCCTACGAGCAGTACTTC. The variable domain in full, completed from reference TRBV28 and TRBJ2-7, reads DVKVTQSSRYLVKRTGEKVFLECVQDMDHENMFWYRQDPGLGLRLIYFSYDVKMKEKGDIPEGYSVSREKKERFSLILESASTNQTSMYLCASSRLAPSYEQYFGPGTRLTVT.

The chain combines TRBV4-2 with TRBJ2-5; tentative D call: TRBD2 (5 bases). The length of the CDR3 is 13 residues. Germline V gene data show CDR1 as LGHNA and CDR2 as YNFKEQ. Trimming took 1 base from V and 5 from J, leaving 8 bases between them. In nucleotides, the CDR3 is TGTGCCAGCAGCCAAGTCCTAGCTGAGACCCAGTACTTC. It codes for CASSQVLAETQYF.

The chain uses TRBV5-5 and TRBJ2-5; D possibly uses TRBD1 or TRBD2 (6 bases each). CDR3 length: 15 amino acids. Germline assignment: CDR1 SGHKS and CDR2 YYEKEE (reference sequence). V lost 4 bases and J lost 5, with 18 bases in between. For the CDR3, the DNA is TGTGCCAGCAGCCCGCGGACGAGAGGGGGGGAGACCCAGTACTTC. Its translation is CASSPRTRGGETQYF. Variable domain in full (rest from reference TRBV5-5 and TRBJ2-5): DAGVTQSPTHLIKTRGQQVTLRCSPISGHKSVSWYQQVLGQGPQFIFQYYEKEERGRGNFPDRFSARQFPNYSSELNVNALLLGDSALYLCASSPRTRGGETQYFGPGTRLLVL.

This rearrangement joins TRBV5-1 to TRBJ2-5, with 7 bases that match TRBD2. Judging by the DNA end, TRBJ2-1 fits better; the J call may be wrong. CDR3 length: 17 residues. Germline V gene data show CDR1 as SGHRS and CDR2 as YFSETQ. In DNA form, the CDR3 reads TGCGCCAGCAGCAGCGGGGTCCCGGGACTAACCTACAATGAGCAGTTCTTC. Translated, it gives CASSSGVPGLTYNEQFF.

The V call is TRBV12-3 or TRBV12-4, the J call TRBJ2-1; 14 bases agree with TRBD2. The V segment lost 5 bases and the J segment 4 bases; nucleotides outside the gene matches: 7. This CDR3 comprises 17 residues. The CDR3 bases are TGTGCCAGCAGTCTCCGGACTAGCGGGAGGACGTACAATGAGCAGTTCTTC. This sequence encodes CASSLRTSGRTYNEQFF.

This clonotype was seen more than once but under ten times. The V and J genes are TRBV5-1 and TRBJ1-1; D perhaps matches TRBD1 (5 bases). V dropped 2 bases and J dropped 4 bases, with 12 bases sitting between them. Germline V CDR1 and CDR2: SGHRS, YFSETQ. The CDR3 has 14 residues. This CDR3 reads CASSFQGDGTEAFF. DNA for the CDR3: TGCGCCAGCAGCTTCCAGGGAGACGGCACTGAAGCTTTCTTT.

CDR3 protein: CASSLIAGGGNQPQHF. The DNA of the CDR3 is TGTGCCAGCAGTCTAATAGCAGGGGGTGGCAATCAGCCCCAGCATTTT. The chain has TRBV28 and TRBJ1-5, with 7 positions matching TRBD1. V was pared by 5 bases and J by 2 bases, with 9 bases of the junction left unmatched. The CDR3 is 16 residues long. Germline CDR1 is MDHEN and CDR2 is SYDVKM.

The J gene is TRBJ1-3, the V gene TRBV5-6; no firm D call. Germline V CDR1 and CDR2: SGHDT, YYEEEE. The CDR3 is made up of 15 amino acids. Trimming took 5 bases from V and 0 from J, leaving 12 bases between them. The CDR3 here is CASSLRLNSGNTIYF. CDR3 in DNA: TGTGCCAGCAGTTTGAGACTGAACTCTGGAAACACCATATATTTT.

The chain recombines TRBV7-9 with TRBJ2-3; 10 nucleotides line up with TRBD1. V was pared by 8 bases and J by 5 bases, with 4 bases of the junction left unmatched. Germline V CDR1 and CDR2: SEHNR, FQNEAQ (reference sequence). This CDR3 comprises 13 residues. CDR3 in amino acids: CASAGQGIDTQYF. CDR3 in DNA: TGTGCCAGCGCGGGACAGGGGATAGATACGCAGTATTTT.

This clonotype was counted at least ten times. The V and J genes are TRBV12-3 or TRBV12-4 and TRBJ2-5; 7 nucleotides match TRBD1. The V segment lost 6 bases and the J segment 5 bases; nucleotides outside the gene matches: 9. The CDR3 contains 14 residues. The chain's CDR3 is CASSYRGLGETQYF. The CDR3 DNA is TGTGCCAGCAGCTATAGGGGGCTTGGGGAGACCCAGTACTTC.

The chain uses TRBV5-1 and TRBJ2-5; 8 bases are a match to TRBD2. The CDR3 spans 16 residues. Germline trimming cut 3 bases from V and 7 bases from J; bases unmatched to any gene: 14. The germline gives CDR1 SGHRS, CDR2 YFSETQ. CDR3 nucleotide sequence: TGCGCCAGCAGCTCGGTTAAGACTAGCGAGCCCGGGACCCAGTACTTC. This codes for CASSSVKTSEPGTQYF.